This entry is about one T cell receptor (beta chain). The entry originates in a study of blood T cell repertoires in COVID-19. Original processing notes: Cell counts per sample came from amplifying reference gene primers. Sequencing used immunoSEQ multiplex PCR; TCRdb keeps in-frame clones, though not all of them. The DNA was the basis for D and trimming; V, J and clone size are from that table. Of 300,000 to 400,000 clones detected, 85% to 90% appear once; the ten largest clones hold around 6.6%. Germline CDR1 reads SGHRS; CDR2 reads YFSETQ. This CDR3 comprises 15 residues. Trimming at V came to 4 bases and at J to 2 bases, leaving 5 bases not matched to a gene.

The receptor was isolated from an older woman with COVID-19, enrolled during active disease. V usage is TRBV5-1 and J usage is TRBJ1-3, with 8 positions matching TRBD1. The sequencing input was peripheral blood. The CDR3 DNA follows: TGCGCCAGCAGCACGCCGACAGGGGCTGGAAACACCATATATTTT. Residues: CASSTPTGAGNTIYF.